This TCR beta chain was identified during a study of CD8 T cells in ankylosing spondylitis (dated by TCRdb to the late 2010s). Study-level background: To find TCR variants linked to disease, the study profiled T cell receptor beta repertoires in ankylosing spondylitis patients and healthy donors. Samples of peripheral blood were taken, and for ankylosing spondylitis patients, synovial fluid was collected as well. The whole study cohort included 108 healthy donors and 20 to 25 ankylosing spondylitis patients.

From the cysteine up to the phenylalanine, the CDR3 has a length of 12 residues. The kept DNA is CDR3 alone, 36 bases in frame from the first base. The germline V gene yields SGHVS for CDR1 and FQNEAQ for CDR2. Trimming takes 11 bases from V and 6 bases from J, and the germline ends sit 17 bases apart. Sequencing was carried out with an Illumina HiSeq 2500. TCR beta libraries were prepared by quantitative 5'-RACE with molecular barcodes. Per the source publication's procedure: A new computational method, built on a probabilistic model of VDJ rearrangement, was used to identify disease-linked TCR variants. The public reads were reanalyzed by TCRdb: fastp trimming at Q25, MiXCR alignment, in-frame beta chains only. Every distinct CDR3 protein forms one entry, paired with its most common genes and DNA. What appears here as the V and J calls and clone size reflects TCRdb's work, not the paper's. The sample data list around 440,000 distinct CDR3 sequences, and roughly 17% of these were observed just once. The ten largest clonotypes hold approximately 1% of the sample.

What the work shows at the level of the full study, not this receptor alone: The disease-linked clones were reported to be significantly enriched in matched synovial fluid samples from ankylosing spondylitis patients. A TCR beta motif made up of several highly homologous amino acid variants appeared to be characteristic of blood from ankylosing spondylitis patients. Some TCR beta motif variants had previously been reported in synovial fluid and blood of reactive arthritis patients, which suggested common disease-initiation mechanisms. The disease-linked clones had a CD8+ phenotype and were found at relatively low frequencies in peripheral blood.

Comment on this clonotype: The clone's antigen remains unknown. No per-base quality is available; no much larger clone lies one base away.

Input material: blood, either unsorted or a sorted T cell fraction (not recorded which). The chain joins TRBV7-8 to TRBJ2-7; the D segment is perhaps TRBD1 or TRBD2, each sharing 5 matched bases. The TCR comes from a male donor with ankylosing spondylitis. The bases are TGTGCCTCGGCGAGGGACCTCTCCGAGCAGTACTTC. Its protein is CASARDLSEQYF.